This T cell receptor beta chain originates from a study of long-term antiretroviral therapy in people with HIV. At the survey level, the v3.0 immunoSEQ assay was run. Some clones are missing from TCRdb's copy, which holds only in-frame ones; the method was immunoSEQ multiplex PCR. The sample yields around 21,000 clones, about four fifths seen once. This CDR3 region has 11 residues. V lost 4 bases and J 7 bases, leaving 5 bases between the germline ends. The germline gives CDR1 MDHEN, CDR2 SYDVKM. This sequence was found in a man aged 40-49 years with HIV. The input for sequencing was unsorted PBMCs, taken 0.1 years before starting antiretroviral therapy. This chain joins TRBV28 and TRBJ1-5; D uncertain. The CDR3 coding sequence is TGTGCCAGCAGTTCAGACCAGCCCCAGCATTTT. Translation: CASSSDQPQHF.